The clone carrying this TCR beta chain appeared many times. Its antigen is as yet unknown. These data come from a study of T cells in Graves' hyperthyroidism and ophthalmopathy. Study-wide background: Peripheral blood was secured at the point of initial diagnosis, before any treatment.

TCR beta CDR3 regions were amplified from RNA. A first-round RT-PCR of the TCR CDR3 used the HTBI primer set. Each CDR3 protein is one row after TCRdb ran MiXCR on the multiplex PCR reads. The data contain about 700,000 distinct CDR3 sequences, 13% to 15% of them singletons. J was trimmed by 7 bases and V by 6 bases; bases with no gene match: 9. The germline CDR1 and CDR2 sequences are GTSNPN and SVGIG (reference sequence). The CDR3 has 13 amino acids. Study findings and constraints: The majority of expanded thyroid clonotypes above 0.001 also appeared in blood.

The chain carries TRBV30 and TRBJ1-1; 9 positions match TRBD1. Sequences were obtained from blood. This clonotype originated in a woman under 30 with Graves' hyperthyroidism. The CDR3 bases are TGTGCCTGCTCACAGGGGGCGACGGTTGAAGCTTTCTTT. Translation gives CACSQGATVEAFF.